This T cell receptor beta chain was sequenced during a study of naive and memory T cell subsets. From germline, CDR1 is DFQATT and CDR2 SNEGSKA (reference sequence). The length of the CDR3 is 15 residues. Losses at the gene ends were 7 bases for V and 10 bases for J; bases not matched to a gene: 10. After CD4 positive bead selection, the CD4-negative fraction gave CD8 T cells. The beta constant-region primer was an equimolar mix of two oligonucleotides covering TRBC1 and TRBC2. Via MiXCR, TCRdb re-called the UMI-ligation and nested PCR reads, giving one row per CDR3 protein. The profile shows around 40,000 distinct CDR3 sequences, about an eighth of them singletons. This clonotype showed up many times.

The receptor's source is a human donor in good health. Sequenced material: effector memory CD4+ T cells from blood. Subset given: effector memory, CD45RA- CD27-. The rearrangement links TRBV20-1 to TRBJ2-1; TRBD2 matches at 16 bases. The chain's CDR3 is CSVIGTSGRGGEQFF. CDR3 nucleotides: TGCAGTGTCATAGGGACTAGCGGGAGGGGCGGGGAGCAGTTCTTC.